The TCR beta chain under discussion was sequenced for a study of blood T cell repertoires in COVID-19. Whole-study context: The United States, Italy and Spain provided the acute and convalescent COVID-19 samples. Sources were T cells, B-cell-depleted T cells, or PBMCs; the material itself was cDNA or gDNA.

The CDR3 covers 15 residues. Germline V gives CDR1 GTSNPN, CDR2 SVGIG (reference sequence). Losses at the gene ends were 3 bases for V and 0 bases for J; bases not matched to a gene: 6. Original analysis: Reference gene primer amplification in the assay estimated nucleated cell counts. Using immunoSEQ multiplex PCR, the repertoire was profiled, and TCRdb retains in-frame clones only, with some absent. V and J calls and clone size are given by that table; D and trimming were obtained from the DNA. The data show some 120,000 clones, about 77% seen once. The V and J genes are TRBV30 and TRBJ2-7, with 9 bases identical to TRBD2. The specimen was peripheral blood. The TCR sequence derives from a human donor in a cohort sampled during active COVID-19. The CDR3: CAWRLAGTSSYEQYF. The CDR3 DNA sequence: TGTGCCTGGAGACTAGCGGGCACGAGCTCCTACGAGCAGTACTTC.